The next 23 T cell receptor beta chains were all read from a single sample in a study of T-cell reconstitution after alpha-beta-depleted transplantation in children. Unique molecular identifiers were used in preparing the TCRbeta library. MiXCR, applied by TCRdb to the PCR reads, yields one record per CDR3 protein. The sample contains hundreds of thousands of distinct CDR3 sequences, about 9.4% of which appear only once. The sample was PBMCs, taken before TCRalphabeta/CD19-depleted stem cell transplant. Receptors were obtained from a boy younger than two with acute myeloid leukemia, due to receive a stem cell transplant.

The rearrangement links TRBV19 to TRBJ1-4; D is unclear. The CDR3 totals 14 residues. V lost 3 bases, J lost 7 bases, and 12 bases lay in between. The germline gives CDR1 LNHDA, CDR2 SQIVND (reference sequence). The chain's CDR3 is CASSIPGGSEKLFF. DNA for the CDR3: TGTGCCAGTAGTATCCCGGGTGGCAGTGAAAAACTGTTTTTT.

This clonotype was found a few times. This chain uses TRBV19 with TRBJ2-4; 7 bases map to TRBD2. This CDR3 spans 16 amino acids. Looked up from germline, CDR1 is LNHDA and CDR2 is SQIVND (reference sequence). Unmatched junction bases numbered 7, after V lost 3 bases and J lost 2 bases. The CDR3 DNA is TGTGCCAGTAGTATGGGAGGGCCCCGGACCAAAAACATTCAGTACTTC. It yields the protein CASSMGGPRTKNIQYF. The full variable domain, rest sourced from reference TRBV19 and TRBJ2-4, is DGGITQSPKYLFRKEGQNVTLSCEQNLNHDAMYWYRQDPGQGLRLIYYSQIVNDFQKGDIAEGYSVSREKKESFPLTVTSAQKNPTAFYLCASSMGGPRTKNIQYFGAGTRLSVL.

The table lists this clonotype with many counts. V is TRBV20-1 and J is TRBJ2-7; no definite D call. The V gene's germline CDR1 is DFQATT and CDR2 SNEGSKA (reference sequence). The ends were cut back, 3 bases at V and 3 bases at J, with 12 bases in the middle. CDR3 size: 13 residues. CDR3 DNA: TGCAGTGCTAGGCTTCAGGCGGACTACGAGCAGTACTTC. The encoded protein is CSARLQADYEQYF.

This clonotype was observed many times. The chain uses TRBV12-3 or TRBV12-4 and TRBJ2-7; D is undetermined. V gave up 7 bases and J gave up 1 base, with 8 bases separating them. This CDR3 comprises 12 residues. CDR3 sequence: CASTRVSYEQYF. In nucleotides, the CDR3 is TGTGCCAGCACCCGAGTTTCCTACGAGCAGTACTTC.

Within the sample, this clonotype is large. The chain carries TRBV5-6 and TRBJ2-1, with D hard to call. The CDR3 is 13 residues long. CDR1 and CDR2 (germline): SGHDT, YYEEEE. The germline V and J ends were trimmed by 2 bases and 8 bases, with 11 bases remaining between them. The CDR3 coding sequence is TGTGCCAGCAGCTTAGGTAAAAGGTATGAGCAGTTCTTC. Its translation is CASSLGKRYEQFF.

CDR3: CASSPDRVNYGYTF. The CDR3 region has the DNA TGTGCCAGCTCACCGGACAGGGTGAACTATGGCTACACCTTC. This sequence joins TRBV18 and TRBJ1-2; 8 bases line up with TRBD1. The CDR3 is made up of 14 amino acids. CDR1 and CDR2 (germline): KGHSH, LQKENI. Germline trimming cut 3 bases from V and 2 bases from J; bases unmatched to any gene: 2.

This clonotype was observed at least ten times. The chain links TRBV24-1 to TRBJ1-2; D not certain. The V gene lost 2 bases and the J gene lost 8 bases, with 11 bases spanning the gap. CDR3 length equals 13 residues. The germline CDR1 and CDR2 sequences are KGHDR and SFDVKD. This chain's CDR3 is CATSDSPFGGYTF. The CDR3 nucleotides are TGTGCCACCAGTGATTCCCCTTTCGGCGGCTACACCTTC.

This clonotype was observed many times. The chain carries TRBV7-6 and TRBJ1-5; no reliable D call. The CDR3 extends over 16 amino acids. Germline values: CDR1 SGHVS, CDR2 FNYEAQ. V lost 4 bases and J lost 1, with 14 bases in between. CDR3 amino acids: CASSSPLFLSNQPQHF. Written as DNA, the CDR3 is TGTGCCAGCAGCTCTCCGCTTTTTTTAAGCAATCAGCCCCAGCATTTT.

V and J are TRBV12-3 or TRBV12-4 and TRBJ1-6; TRBD1 might be the D (5 bases). CDR3 size: 14 residues. V was clipped by 8 bases and J by 2 bases, with 10 bases between them. The CDR3 protein is CASALGAYNSPLHF. CDR3 nucleotide sequence: TGTGCCAGCGCACTGGGGGCCTATAATTCACCCCTCCACTTT.

This clonotype was counted at least ten times. The chain has TRBV5-1 and TRBJ2-2; 7 nucleotides line up with TRBD2. Germline assignment: CDR1 SGHRS and CDR2 YFSETQ. The V gene end was trimmed by 1 base and the J gene end by 4 bases; junction bases not matched to a gene: 7. This CDR3 spans 16 amino acids. CDR3 in DNA: TGCGCCAGCAGCTTGTCGGGCTGGGGGGGCACCGGGGAGCTGTTTTTT. Its protein is CASSLSGWGGTGELFF.

This clonotype was counted ten times or more. The CDR3 region is CASDFRGSSYNEQFF. Here the CDR3 DNA reads TGTGCCAGCGATTTCAGGGGAAGCTCCTACAATGAGCAGTTCTTC. V usage is TRBV27 and J usage is TRBJ2-1; weak D call: TRBD1 (6 bases). V was cut by 8 bases and J by 0 bases, with 14 bases left in between. The CDR3 contains 15 residues. Per the germline V gene, CDR1 is MNHEY and CDR2 is SMNVEV (reference sequence).

This clonotype showed up many times. The chain carries TRBV7-9 and TRBJ2-5, with a tentative D call TRBD1 (6 bases). Trimming cost V 3 bases and J 2 bases, with 10 bases left between them. CDR1 and CDR2 (germline): SEHNR, FQNEAQ (reference sequence). The CDR3 loop spans 14 amino acids. Here the CDR3 reads CASSFRTDQETQYF. The CDR3 region has the DNA TGTGCCAGCAGCTTTCGGACAGATCAAGAGACCCAGTACTTC.

This clonotype was observed at least ten times. V usage is TRBV4-1 and J usage is TRBJ2-2; D not resolved. The V and J ends lost 1 base and 6 bases respectively, with 6 bases between them. This CDR3 spans 13 amino acids. Per germline, CDR1 MGHRA and CDR2 YSYEKL. For the CDR3, the DNA is TGCGCCAGCAGCCAAGGAGTCCCCGGGGAGCTGTTTTTT. It translates to CASSQGVPGELFF.

In this sample, this clonotype turned up many times. The chain couples TRBV10-3 to TRBJ2-7; weak D call: TRBD2 (5 bases). V was clipped by 7 bases and J by 0 bases, with 16 bases between them. The germline V gene has CDR1 ENHRY and CDR2 SYGVKD. The CDR3 covers 15 residues. The DNA of the CDR3 is TGTGCCATCACTAGCCGGACGACGAGCTCCTACGAGCAGTACTTC. Translation gives CAITSRTTSSYEQYF.

This clonotype was seen at least ten times. This rearrangement joins TRBV28 to TRBJ2-7; tentative D call: TRBD1 (6 bases). V lost 5 bases, J lost 5 bases, and 13 bases lay in between. The germline CDR1 and CDR2 sequences are MDHEN and SYDVKM. The CDR3 has 13 residues. In nucleotides, the CDR3 is TGTGCCAGCAGTACGGACAGTTCCCACGAGCAGTACTTC. Encoded protein: CASSTDSSHEQYF.

This clonotype was seen many times. V gene TRBV3-1 combines with J gene TRBJ2-4, with 10 bases identical to TRBD2. Looked up from germline, CDR1 is LGHDT and CDR2 is YNNKEL (reference sequence). J gave up 7 bases and V 2 bases, and 2 bases lay outside the gene matches. The CDR3 totals 14 residues. CDR3 nucleotides: TGTGCCAGCAGCCAACTAGCGGGGGCGAACATTCAGTACTTC. It yields the protein CASSQLAGANIQYF.

A note on this clonotype: A much larger clone sits a single nucleotide away, making a read error possible. Since the CDR3 does not end with the conserved phenylalanine or tryptophan, this likely comes from a read error. V usage is TRBV28 and J usage is TRBJ1-1; D is unclear. Per germline, CDR1 MDHEN and CDR2 SYDVKM. The CDR3 runs 12 residues. With 3 bases removed from V and 5 bases from J, the gap between germline ends came to 7 bases. CDR3 protein: CASSFPRTEAFL. CDR3 bases: TGTGCCAGCAGTTTTCCCAGGACTGAAGCTTTCTTG.

V usage is TRBV4-2 and J usage is TRBJ1-5, with TRBD1 as a possible D gene (5 bases). Germline V gene lookup returns CDR1 LGHNA and CDR2 YNFKEQ. V dropped 5 bases and J dropped 4 bases, with 15 bases sitting between them. This CDR3 is built from 15 residues. The CDR3 sequence is CASSSGLGGNQPQHF. CDR3 bases: TGTGCCAGCAGCTCCGGACTCGGGGGAAATCAGCCCCAGCATTTT.

This clonotype was seen at least ten times. V is TRBV24-1 and J is TRBJ2-3; D might be TRBD1 (6 bases). V dropped 4 bases and J dropped 4 bases, with 14 bases sitting between them. CDR1 is KGHDR and CDR2 is SFDVKD in the germline V gene. The CDR3 is 15 residues long. In nucleotides, the CDR3 is TGTGCCACCAGTGACCGGACGGGACATTCAGATACGCAGTATTTT. The encoded protein is CATSDRTGHSDTQYF.

This clonotype was recorded at least ten times. The chain uses TRBV5-1 and TRBJ2-1, with TRBD2 matching over 7 bases. The CDR3 is made up of 14 amino acids. The V gene's germline CDR1 is SGHRS and CDR2 YFSETQ. The V and J ends lost 5 bases and 5 bases, in that order; junction bases with no gene match: 7. In DNA, the CDR3 is TGCGCCAGCAGGGGATGGGGAGGGAACAATGAGCAGTTCTTC. Amino acids: CASRGWGGNNEQFF.

Ten or more counts support this clonotype. The V and J genes are TRBV7-2 and TRBJ2-3; 16 bases match TRBD2. CDR1 SGHTA and CDR2 FQGNSA come from the germline V gene. This CDR3 contains 16 residues. J gave up 5 bases and V 4 bases, and 3 bases lay outside the gene matches. The CDR3 nucleotides are TGTGCCAGCAGCTCGGGGACTAGCGGGAGGGTAGATACGCAGTATTTT. It is translated as CASSSGTSGRVDTQYF.

This clonotype has a count of ten or more. The chain joins TRBV5-6 to TRBJ2-3, with TRBD2 matching over 10 bases. Germline lookup yields CDR1 SGHDT and CDR2 YYEEEE. CDR3 length equals 16 residues. J gave up 1 base and V 5 bases, and 7 bases lay outside the gene matches. The chain's CDR3 is CASSLRTSGGTDTQYF. DNA for the CDR3: TGTGCCAGCAGTCTGCGGACTAGCGGCGGCACAGATACGCAGTATTTT.

This clonotype was recorded many times. The chain has TRBV7-2 and TRBJ2-2; D is ambiguous. The CDR3 length is 15 residues. CDR1 SGHTA and CDR2 FQGNSA come from the germline V gene. Trimming stripped 1 base from V and 2 bases from J, with 8 bases between. The CDR3 region is CASSLGTTNTGELFF. The CDR3 region has the DNA TGTGCCAGCAGCTTAGGTACTACCAACACCGGGGAGCTGTTTTTT.